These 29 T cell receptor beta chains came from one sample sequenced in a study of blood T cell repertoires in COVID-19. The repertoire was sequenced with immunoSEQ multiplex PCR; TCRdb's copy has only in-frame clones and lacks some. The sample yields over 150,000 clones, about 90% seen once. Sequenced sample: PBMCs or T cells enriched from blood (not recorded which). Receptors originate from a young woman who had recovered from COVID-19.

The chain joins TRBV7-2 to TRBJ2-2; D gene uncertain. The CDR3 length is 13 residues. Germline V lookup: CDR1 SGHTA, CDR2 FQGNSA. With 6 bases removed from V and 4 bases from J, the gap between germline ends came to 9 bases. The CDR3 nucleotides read TGTGCCAGCAGTCCTCCGGGCACCGGGGAGCTGTTTTTT. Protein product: CASSPPGTGELFF. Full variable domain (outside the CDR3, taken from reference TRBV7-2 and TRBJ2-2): GAGVSQSPSNKVTEKGKDVELRCDPISGHTALYWYRQSLGQGLEFLIYFQGNSAPDKSGLPSDRFSAERTGGSVSTLTIQRTQQEDSAVYLCASSPPGTGELFFGEGSRLTVL.

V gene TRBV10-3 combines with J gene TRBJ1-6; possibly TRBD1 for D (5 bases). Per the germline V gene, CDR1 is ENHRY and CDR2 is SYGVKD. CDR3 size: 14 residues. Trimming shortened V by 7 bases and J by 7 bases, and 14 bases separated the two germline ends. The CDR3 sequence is CAINREGRNSPLHF. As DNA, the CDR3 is TGTGCCATCAATCGGGAGGGGAGAAATTCACCCCTCCACTTT.

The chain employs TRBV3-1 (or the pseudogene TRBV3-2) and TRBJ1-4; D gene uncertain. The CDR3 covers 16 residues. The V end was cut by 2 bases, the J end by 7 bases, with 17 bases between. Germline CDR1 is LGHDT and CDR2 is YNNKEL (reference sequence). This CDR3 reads CASSQRYSGFVEKLFF. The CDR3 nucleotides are TGTGCCAGCAGCCAACGATACAGTGGCTTTGTTGAAAAACTGTTTTTT.

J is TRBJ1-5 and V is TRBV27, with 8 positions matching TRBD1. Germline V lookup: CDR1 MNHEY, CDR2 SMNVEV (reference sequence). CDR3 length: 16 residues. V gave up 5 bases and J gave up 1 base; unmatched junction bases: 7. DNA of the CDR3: TGTGCCAGCAGTCTAGACAGGGGAAAAAGCAATCAGCCCCAGCATTTT. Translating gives CASSLDRGKSNQPQHF.

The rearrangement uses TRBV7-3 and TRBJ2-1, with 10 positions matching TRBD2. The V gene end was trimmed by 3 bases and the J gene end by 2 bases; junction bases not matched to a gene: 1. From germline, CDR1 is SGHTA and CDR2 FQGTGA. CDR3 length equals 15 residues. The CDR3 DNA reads TGTGCCAGCAGCTTCCTAGCGGGGGCCTACAATGAGCAGTTCTTC. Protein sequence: CASSFLAGAYNEQFF.

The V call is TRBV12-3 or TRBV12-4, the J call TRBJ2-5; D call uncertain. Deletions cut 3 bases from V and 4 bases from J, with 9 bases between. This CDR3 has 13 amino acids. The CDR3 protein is CASSLASAETQYF. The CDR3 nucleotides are TGTGCCAGCAGTTTGGCTAGTGCAGAGACCCAGTACTTC.

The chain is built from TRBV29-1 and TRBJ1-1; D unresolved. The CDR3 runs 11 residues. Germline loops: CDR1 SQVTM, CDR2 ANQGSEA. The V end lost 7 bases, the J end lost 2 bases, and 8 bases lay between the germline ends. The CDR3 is CSGRSNTEAFF. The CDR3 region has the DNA TGCAGCGGGAGGTCCAACACTGAAGCTTTCTTT.

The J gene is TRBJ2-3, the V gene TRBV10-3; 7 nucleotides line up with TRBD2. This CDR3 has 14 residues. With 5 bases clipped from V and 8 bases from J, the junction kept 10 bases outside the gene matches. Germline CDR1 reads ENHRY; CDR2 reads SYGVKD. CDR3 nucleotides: TGTGCCATCAGTTTAGCGGGCGGCCCCGGTACGCAGTATTTT. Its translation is CAISLAGGPGTQYF.

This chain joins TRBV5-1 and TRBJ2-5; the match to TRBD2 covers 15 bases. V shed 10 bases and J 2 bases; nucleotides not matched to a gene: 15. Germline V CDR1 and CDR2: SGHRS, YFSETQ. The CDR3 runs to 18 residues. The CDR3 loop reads CASCGGLAGGPTQETQYF. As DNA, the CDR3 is TGCGCCTCTTGTGGCGGACTAGCGGGGGGGCCCACGCAAGAGACCCAGTACTTC.

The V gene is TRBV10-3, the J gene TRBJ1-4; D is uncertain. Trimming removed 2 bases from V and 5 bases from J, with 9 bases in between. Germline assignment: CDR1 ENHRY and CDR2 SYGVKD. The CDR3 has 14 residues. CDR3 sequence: CAISEGRLNEKLFF. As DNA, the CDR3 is TGTGCCATCAGTGAGGGCAGATTAAATGAAAAACTGTTTTTT.

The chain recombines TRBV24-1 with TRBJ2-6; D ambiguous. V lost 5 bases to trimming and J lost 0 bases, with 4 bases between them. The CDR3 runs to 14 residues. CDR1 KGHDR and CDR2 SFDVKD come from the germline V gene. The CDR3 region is CATSAGSGANVLTF. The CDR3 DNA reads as TGTGCCACCAGTGCCGGCTCTGGGGCCAACGTCCTGACTTTC.

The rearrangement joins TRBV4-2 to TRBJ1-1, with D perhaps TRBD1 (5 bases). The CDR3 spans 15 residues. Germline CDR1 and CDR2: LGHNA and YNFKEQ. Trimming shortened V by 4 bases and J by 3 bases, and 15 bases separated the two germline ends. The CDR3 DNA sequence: TGTGCCAGCAGCCCGAGTTGGCGGGGGGACACTGAAGCTTTCTTT. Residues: CASSPSWRGDTEAFF.

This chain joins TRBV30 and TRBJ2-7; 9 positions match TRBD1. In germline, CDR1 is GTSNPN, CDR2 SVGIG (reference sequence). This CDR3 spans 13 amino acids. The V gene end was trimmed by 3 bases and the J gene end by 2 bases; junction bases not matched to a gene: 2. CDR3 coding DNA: TGTGCCTGGAGGGACAGGGGAACCTACGAGCAGTACTTC. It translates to CAWRDRGTYEQYF.

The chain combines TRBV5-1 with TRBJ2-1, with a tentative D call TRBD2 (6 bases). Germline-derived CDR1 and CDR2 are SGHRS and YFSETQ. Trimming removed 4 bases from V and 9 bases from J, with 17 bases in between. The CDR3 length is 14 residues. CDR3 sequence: CASSVGESGGEQFF. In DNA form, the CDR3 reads TGCGCCAGCAGCGTAGGGGAGTCCGGGGGTGAGCAGTTCTTC.

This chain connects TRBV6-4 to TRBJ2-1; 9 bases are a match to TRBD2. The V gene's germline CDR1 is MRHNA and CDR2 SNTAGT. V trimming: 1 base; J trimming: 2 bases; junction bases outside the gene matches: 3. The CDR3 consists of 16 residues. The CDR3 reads CASSDWASGAYNEQFF. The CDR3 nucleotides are TGTGCCAGCAGTGACTGGGCTAGCGGGGCCTACAATGAGCAGTTCTTC.

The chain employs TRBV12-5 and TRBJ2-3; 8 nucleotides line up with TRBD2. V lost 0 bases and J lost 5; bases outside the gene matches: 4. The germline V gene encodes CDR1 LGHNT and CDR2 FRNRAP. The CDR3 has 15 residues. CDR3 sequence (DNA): TGTGCTAGTGGTTTGGTAGGGCTAGCGGGAGATACGCAGTATTTT. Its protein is CASGLVGLAGDTQYF.

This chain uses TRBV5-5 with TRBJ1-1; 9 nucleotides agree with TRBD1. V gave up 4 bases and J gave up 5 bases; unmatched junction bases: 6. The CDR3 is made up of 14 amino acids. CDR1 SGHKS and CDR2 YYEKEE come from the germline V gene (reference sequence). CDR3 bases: TGTGCCAGCAGCACGGGACAGGGCGGGACTGAAGCTTTCTTT. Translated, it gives CASSTGQGGTEAFF. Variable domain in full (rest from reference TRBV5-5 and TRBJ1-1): DAGVTQSPTHLIKTRGQQVTLRCSPISGHKSVSWYQQVLGQGPQFIFQYYEKEERGRGNFPDRFSARQFPNYSSELNVNALLLGDSALYLCASSTGQGGTEAFFGQGTRLTVV.

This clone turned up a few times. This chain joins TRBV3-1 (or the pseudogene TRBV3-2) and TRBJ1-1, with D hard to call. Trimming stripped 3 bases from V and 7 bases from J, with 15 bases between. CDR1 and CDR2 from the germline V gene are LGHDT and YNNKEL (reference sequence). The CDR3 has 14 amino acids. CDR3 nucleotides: TGTGCCAGCAGCCAGACCTCCGGGAGGATTGAAGCTTTCTTT. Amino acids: CASSQTSGRIEAFF.

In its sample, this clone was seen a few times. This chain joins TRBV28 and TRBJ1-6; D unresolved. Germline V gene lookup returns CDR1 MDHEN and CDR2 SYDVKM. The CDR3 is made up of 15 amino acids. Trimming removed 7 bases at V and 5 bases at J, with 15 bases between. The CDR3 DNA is TGTGCCAGCACCAGAAGACTGATCAATAATTCACCCCTCCACTTT. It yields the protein CASTRRLINNSPLHF.

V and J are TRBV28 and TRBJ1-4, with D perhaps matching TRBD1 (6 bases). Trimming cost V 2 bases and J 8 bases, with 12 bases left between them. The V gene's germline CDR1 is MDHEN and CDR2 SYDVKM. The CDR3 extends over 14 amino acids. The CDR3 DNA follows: TGTGCCAGCAGTTTAGGCAGGGGTCGCGAAAAACTGTTTTTT. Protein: CASSLGRGREKLFF.

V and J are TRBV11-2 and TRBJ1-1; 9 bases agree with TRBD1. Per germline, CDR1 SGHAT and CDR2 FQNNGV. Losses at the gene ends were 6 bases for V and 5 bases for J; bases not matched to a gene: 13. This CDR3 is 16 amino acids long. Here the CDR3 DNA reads TGTGCCAGCAGTAAAATCGGTGGACAGGGGATAACTGAAGCTTTCTTT. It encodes CASSKIGGQGITEAFF. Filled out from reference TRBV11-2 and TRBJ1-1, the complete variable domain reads EAGVAQSPRYKIIEKRQSVAFWCNPISGHATLYWYQQILGQGPKLLIQFQNNGVVDDSQLPKDRFSAERLKGVDSTLKIQPAKLEDSAVYLCASSKIGGQGITEAFFGQGTRLTVV.

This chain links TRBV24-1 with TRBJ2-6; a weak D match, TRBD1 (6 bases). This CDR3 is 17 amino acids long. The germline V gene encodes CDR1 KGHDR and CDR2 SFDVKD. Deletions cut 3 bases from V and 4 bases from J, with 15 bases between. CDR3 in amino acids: CATSDPTQGSGANVLTF. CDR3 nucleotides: TGTGCCACCAGTGATCCAACACAGGGTTCCGGGGCCAACGTCCTGACTTTC.

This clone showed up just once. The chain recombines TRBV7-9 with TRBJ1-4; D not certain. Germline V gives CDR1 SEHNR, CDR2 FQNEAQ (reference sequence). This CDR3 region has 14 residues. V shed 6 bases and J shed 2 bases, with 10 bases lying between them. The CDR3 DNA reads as TGTGCCAGCAGGATGGGAGGTACTAATGAAAAACTGTTTTTT. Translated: CASRMGGTNEKLFF.

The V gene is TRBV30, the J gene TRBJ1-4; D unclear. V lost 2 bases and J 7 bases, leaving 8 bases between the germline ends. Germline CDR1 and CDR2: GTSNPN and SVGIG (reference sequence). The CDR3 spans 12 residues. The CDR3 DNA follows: TGTGCCTGGAGTCTTAACAGTGAAAAACTGTTTTTT. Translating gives CAWSLNSEKLFF.

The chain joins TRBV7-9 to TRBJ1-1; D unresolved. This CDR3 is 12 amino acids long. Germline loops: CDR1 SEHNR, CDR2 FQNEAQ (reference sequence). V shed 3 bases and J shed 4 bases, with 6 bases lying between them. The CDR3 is CASSFGLTEAFF. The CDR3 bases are TGTGCCAGCAGCTTTGGGCTCACTGAAGCTTTCTTT.

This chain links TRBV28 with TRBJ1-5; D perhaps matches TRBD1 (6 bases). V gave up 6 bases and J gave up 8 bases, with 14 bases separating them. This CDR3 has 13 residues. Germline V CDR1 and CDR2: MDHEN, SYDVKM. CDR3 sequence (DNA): TGTGCCAGCAGCCAGGGGCCGTCAAAGCCCCAGCATTTT. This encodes CASSQGPSKPQHF. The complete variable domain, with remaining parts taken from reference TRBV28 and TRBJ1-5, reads DVKVTQSSRYLVKRTGEKVFLECVQDMDHENMFWYRQDPGLGLRLIYFSYDVKMKEKGDIPEGYSVSREKKERFSLILESASTNQTSMYLCASSQGPSKPQHFGDGTRLSIL.

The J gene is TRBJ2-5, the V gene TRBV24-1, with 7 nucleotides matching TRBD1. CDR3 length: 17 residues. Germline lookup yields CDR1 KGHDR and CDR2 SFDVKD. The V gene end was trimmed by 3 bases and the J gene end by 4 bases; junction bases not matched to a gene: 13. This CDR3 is CATSDPQSGQERETQYF. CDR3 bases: TGTGCCACCAGTGATCCCCAATCAGGACAGGAACGAGAGACCCAGTACTTC.

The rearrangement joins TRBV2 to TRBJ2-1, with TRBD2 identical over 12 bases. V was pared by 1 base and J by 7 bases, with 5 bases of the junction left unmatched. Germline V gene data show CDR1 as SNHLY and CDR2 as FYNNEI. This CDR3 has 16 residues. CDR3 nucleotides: TGTGCCAGCAGTGAAGGGCTAGCGGGGGGGAAGAATGAGCAGTTCTTC. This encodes CASSEGLAGGKNEQFF. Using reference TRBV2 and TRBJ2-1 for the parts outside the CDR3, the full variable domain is EPEVTQTPSHQVTQMGQEVILRCVPISNHLYFYWYRQILGQKVEFLVSFYNNEISEKSEIFDDQFSVERPDGSNFTLKIRSTKLEDSAMYFCASSEGLAGGKNEQFFGPGTRLTVL.

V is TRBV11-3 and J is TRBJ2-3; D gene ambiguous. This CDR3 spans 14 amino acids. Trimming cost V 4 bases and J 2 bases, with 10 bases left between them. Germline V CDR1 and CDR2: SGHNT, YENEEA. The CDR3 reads CASSSWADTDTQYF. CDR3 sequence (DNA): TGTGCCAGCAGCTCCTGGGCCGACACAGATACGCAGTATTTT.